This record looks at one TCR beta chain sequence and its context. Its antigen remains unidentified. This sample is part of a study of beta chain features in type 1 diabetes. Study-level points and caveats: Across all four CD4+ subsets, people with type 1 diabetes showed modestly shorter TCRB CDR3s. Shorter templates might be favored by PCR, and equally so in patients and in controls.

The entirety of the isolated RNA underwent reverse transcription, so expressed TCRB transcripts were sequenced. Clones were read by immunoSEQ multiplex PCR, and TCRdb kept only the in-frame ones, dropping some. This table has around 310,000 clones, about 13% appearing once. This CDR3 is 12 amino acids long. Trimming took 5 bases from V and 7 from J, leaving 11 bases between them. Germline lookup yields CDR1 SEHNR and CDR2 FQNEAQ (reference sequence). This chain links TRBV7-9 with TRBJ1-1, with a weak D call TRBD1 (5 bases). The specimen sequenced was naive CD4+ T cells from blood. This receptor was obtained from a young woman with type 1 diabetes. CDR3 nucleotide sequence: TGTGCCAGCAGCCCAAGACAGATTGAAGCTTTCTTT. Its translation is CASSPRQIEAFF.